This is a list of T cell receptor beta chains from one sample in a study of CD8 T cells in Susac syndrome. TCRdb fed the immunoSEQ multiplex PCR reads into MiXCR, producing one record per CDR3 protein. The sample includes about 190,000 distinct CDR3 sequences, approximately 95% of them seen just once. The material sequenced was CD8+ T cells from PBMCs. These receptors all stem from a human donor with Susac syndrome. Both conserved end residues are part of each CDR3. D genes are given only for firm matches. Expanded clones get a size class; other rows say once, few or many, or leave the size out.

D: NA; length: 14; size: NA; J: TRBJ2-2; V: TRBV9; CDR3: CASSVVGGSGELFF; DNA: TGTGCCAGCAGCGTCGTAGGGGGTTCCGGGGAGCTGTTTTTT
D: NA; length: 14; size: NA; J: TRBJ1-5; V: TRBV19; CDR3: CASREMGSNQPQHF; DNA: TGTGCCAGTAGGGAGATGGGTAGCAATCAGCCCCAGCATTTT
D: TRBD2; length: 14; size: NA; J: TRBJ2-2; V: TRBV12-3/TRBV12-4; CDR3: CASRPNGGSGELFF; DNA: TGTGCCAGCAGGCCCAACGGGGGGTCCGGGGAGCTGTTTTTT
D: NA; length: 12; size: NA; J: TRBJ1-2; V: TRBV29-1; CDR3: CSVDRQNYGYTF; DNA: TGCAGCGTTGATCGGCAGAACTATGGCTACACTTTC
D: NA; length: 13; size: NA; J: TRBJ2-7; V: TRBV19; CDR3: CASRTGIGGEQYF; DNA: TGTGCCAGCAGAACTGGCATCGGGGGCGAGCAGTACTTC
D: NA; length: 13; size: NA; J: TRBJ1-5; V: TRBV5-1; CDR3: CDSSLGAYQPQHF; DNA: TGCGACAGCAGCTTGGGGGCATATCAGCCCCAGCATTTT
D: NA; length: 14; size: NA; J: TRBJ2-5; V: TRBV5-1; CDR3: CASSLGGSQETQYF; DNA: TGCGCCAGCAGCTTGGGGGGGTCCCAAGAGACCCAGTACTTC
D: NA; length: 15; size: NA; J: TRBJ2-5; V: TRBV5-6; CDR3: CASSLREFSDETQYF; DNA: TGTGCCAGCAGCCTCCGTGAGTTCAGCGACGAGACCCAGTACTTC
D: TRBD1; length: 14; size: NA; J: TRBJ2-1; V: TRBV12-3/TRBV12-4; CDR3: CASSDRGVYNEQFF; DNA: TGTGCCAGCAGCGACAGGGGGGTTTACAATGAGCAGTTCTTC
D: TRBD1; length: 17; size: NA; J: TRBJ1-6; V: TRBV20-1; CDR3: CSAMGQTDSSYNSPLHF; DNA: TGCAGTGCAATGGGACAGACGGATTCCTCCTATAATTCACCCCTCCACTTT
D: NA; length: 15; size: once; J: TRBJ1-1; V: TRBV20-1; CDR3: CSARQGVSLNTEAFF; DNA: TGCAGTGCTAGACAGGGAGTTAGCCTGAACACTGAAGCTTTCTTT
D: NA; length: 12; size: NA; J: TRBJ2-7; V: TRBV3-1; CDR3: CASSQAGPEQYF; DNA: TGTGCCAGCAGCCAAGCCGGGCCCGAGCAGTACTTC
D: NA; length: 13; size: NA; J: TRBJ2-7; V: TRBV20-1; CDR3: CSARDLSGLEQYF; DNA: TGCAGTGCTAGAGATCTCTCTGGACTCGAGCAGTACTTC
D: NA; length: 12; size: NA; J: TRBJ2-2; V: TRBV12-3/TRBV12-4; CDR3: CASSFVTGELFF; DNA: TGTGCCAGCAGTTTCGTCACCGGGGAGCTGTTTTTT
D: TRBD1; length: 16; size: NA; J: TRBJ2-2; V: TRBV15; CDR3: CATSSRDRGGTGELFF; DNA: TGTGCCACCAGCAGCCGGGACAGGGGTGGCACCGGGGAGCTGTTTTTT
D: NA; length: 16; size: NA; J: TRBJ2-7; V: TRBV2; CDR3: CASSERPGDYSYEQYF; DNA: TGTGCCAGCAGTGAAAGACCGGGCGACTACTCCTACGAGCAGTACTTC
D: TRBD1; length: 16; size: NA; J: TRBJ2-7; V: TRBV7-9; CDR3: CASSRSPWDRGYEQYF; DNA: TGTGCCAGCAGCCGCTCACCTTGGGACAGGGGTTACGAGCAGTACTTC
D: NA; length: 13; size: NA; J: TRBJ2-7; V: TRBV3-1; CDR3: CASSQERVYEQYF; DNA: TGTGCCAGCAGCCAAGAGCGAGTCTACGAGCAGTACTTC
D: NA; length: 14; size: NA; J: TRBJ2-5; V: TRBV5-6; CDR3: CASSPPGAPETQYF; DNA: TGTGCCAGCAGCCCTCCAGGAGCTCCAGAGACCCAGTACTTC
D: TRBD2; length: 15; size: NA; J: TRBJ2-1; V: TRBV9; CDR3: CASSPASGSLNEQFF; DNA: TGTGCCAGCAGCCCGGCTAGCGGGAGTTTAAATGAGCAGTTCTTC
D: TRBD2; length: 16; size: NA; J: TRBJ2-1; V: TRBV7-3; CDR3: CASSSSGTTSYNEQFF; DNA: TGTGCCAGCAGCTCCTCCGGGACTACATCTTACAATGAGCAGTTCTTC
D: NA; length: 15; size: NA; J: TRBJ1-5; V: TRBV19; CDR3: CASSIESGGNQPQHF; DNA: TGTGCCAGTAGTATTGAGTCCGGGGGCAATCAGCCCCAGCATTTT
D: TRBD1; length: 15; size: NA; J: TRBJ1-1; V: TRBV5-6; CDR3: CASSSMTGIATEAFF; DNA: TGTGCCAGCAGCTCAATGACAGGGATCGCCACTGAAGCTTTCTTT
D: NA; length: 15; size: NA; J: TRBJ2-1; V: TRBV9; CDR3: CASSVALGSYNEQFF; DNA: TGTGCCAGCAGCGTAGCGCTGGGCTCCTACAATGAGCAGTTCTTC
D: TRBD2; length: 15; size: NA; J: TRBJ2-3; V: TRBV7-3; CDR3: CASSPGTSASDTQYF; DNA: TGTGCCAGCAGCCCGGGGACTAGCGCCTCAGATACGCAGTATTTT
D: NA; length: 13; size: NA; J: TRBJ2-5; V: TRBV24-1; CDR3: CATSSGNQETQYF; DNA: TGTGCCACCAGTAGTGGTAACCAAGAGACCCAGTACTTC
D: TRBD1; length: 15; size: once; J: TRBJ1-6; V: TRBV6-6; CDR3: CASTQNRGQNSPLHF; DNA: TGTGCCAGCACCCAGAACAGGGGGCAGAATTCACCCCTCCACTTT
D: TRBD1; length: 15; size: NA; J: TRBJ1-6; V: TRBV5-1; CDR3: CASSVRDRGGSPLHF; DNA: TGCGCCAGCAGCGTCCGGGACAGGGGAGGATCACCCCTCCACTTT
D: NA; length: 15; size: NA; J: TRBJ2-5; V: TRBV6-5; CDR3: CASSPQVTRGETQYF; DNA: TGTGCCAGCAGTCCACAGGTTACTAGGGGAGAGACCCAGTACTTC
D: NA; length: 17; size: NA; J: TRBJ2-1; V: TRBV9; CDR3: CASSVPVLGGDRNEQFF; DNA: TGTGCCAGCAGCGTCCCAGTTTTGGGGGGAGATAGAAATGAGCAGTTCTTC
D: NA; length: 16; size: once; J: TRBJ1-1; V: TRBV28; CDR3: CASSQRQEIMNTEAFF; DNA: TGTGCCAGCAGCCAGCGACAGGAGATAATGAACACTGAAGCTTTCTTT
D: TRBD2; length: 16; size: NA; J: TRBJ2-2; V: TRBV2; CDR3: CASSRDSGSNTGELFF; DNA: TGTGCCAGCAGTCGAGATAGCGGGAGCAACACCGGGGAGCTGTTTTTT
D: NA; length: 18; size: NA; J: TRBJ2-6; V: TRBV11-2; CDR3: CASSLVSFRVSGANVLTF; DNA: TGTGCCAGCAGCTTAGTAAGTTTCAGAGTCTCTGGGGCCAACGTCCTGACTTTC
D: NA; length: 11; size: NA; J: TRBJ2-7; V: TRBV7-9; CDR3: CASSLYYEQYF; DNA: TGTGCCAGCAGCTTATATTACGAGCAGTACTTC
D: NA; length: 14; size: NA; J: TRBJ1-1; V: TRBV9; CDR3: CASSVEGLNTEAFF; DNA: TGTGCCAGCAGCGTAGAAGGGTTGAACACTGAAGCTTTCTTT
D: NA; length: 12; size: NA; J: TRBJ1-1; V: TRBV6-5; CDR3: CATGGGNTEAFF; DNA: TGTGCCACCGGGGGGGGGAACACTGAAGCTTTCTTT
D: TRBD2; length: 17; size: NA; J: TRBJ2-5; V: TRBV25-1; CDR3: CASSELLLAGVEETQYF; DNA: TGTGCCAGCAGTGAGCTCCTTCTAGCGGGAGTTGAAGAGACCCAGTACTTC
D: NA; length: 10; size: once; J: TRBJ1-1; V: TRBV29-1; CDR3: CSALNREAFF; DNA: TGCAGCGCCCTGAACAGAGAAGCTTTCTTT
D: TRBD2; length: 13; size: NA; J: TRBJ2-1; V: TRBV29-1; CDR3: CSVESGGYNEQFF; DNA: TGCAGCGTTGAAAGCGGGGGGTACAATGAGCAGTTCTTC
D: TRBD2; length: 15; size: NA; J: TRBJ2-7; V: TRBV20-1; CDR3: CSASTSGGLYYEQYF; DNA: TGCAGTGCTAGTACTAGCGGGGGTTTATACTACGAGCAGTACTTC
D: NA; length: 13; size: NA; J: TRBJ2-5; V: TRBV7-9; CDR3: CASSFALRETQYF; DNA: TGTGCCAGCAGCTTCGCGCTACGGGAGACCCAGTACTTC
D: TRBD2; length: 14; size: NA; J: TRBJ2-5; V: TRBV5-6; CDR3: CASSWDYEQETQYF; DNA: TGTGCCAGCAGCTGGGACTATGAACAAGAGACCCAGTACTTC
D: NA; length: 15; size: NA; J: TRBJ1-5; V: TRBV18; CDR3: CASSLAGDSNQPQHF; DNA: TGTGCCAGCTCATTGGCTGGGGACAGCAATCAGCCCCAGCATTTT